This T cell receptor (beta chain) was recovered during a study of tissue T cells after allogeneic stem cell transplantation. Study-wide results and limits: Within patients, tissue anatomy strongly shaped TCR repertoire composition. In patients and mice, blood and spleen missed much of tissue repertoire.

Profiling relied on immunoSEQ multiplex PCR, and the TCRdb table lists in-frame clones only, not all of them. The sample holds 9,500 to 15,000 clones, approximately 70% seen once. The germline gives CDR1 LGHNA, CDR2 YSLEER. V shed 0 bases and J shed 3 bases, with 9 bases lying between them. The CDR3 is 14 residues long. As to this clone: The antigen is unknown.

Autopsy tissues spanned esophagus to rectum, liver, skin, and lymphoid organs including spleen. The TCR was taken from a woman aged 18 to 55 with breast cancer. Source: tissue from the right colon, taken at autopsy. The chain couples TRBV4-3 to TRBJ2-7, with D maybe TRBD2 (5 bases). The CDR3 sequence is CASSQDLRGYEQYF. The CDR3 coding sequence is TGCGCCAGCAGCCAAGATCTTCGGGGCTACGAGCAGTACTTC.